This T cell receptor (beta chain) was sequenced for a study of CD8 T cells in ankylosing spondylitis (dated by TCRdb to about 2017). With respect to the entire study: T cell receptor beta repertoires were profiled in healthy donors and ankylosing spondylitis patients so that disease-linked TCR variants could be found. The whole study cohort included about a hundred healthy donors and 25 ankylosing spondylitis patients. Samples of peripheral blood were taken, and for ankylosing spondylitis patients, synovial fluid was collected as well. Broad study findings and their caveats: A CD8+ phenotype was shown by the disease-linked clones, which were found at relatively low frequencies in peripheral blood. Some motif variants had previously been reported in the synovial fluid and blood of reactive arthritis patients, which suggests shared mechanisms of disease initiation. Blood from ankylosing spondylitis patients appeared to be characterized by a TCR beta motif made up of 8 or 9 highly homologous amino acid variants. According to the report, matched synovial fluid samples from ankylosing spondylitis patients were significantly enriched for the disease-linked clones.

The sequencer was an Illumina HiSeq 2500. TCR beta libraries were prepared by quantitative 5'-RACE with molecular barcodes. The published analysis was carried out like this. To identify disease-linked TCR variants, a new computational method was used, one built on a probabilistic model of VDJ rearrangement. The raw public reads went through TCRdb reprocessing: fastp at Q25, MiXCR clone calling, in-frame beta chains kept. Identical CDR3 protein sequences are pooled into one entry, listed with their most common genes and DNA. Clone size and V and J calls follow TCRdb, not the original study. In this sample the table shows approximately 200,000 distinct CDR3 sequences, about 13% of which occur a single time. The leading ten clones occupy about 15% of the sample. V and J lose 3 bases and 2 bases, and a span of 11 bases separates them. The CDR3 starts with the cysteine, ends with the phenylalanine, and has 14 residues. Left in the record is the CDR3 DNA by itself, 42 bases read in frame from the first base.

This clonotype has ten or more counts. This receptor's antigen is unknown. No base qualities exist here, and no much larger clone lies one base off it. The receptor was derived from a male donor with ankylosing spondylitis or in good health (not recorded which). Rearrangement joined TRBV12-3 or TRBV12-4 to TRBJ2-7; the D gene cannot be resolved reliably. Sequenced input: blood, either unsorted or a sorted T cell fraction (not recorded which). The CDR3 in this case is CASSFIRHPYEQYF. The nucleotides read TGTGCCAGCAGTTTCATCCGGCACCCCTACGAGCAGTACTTC.